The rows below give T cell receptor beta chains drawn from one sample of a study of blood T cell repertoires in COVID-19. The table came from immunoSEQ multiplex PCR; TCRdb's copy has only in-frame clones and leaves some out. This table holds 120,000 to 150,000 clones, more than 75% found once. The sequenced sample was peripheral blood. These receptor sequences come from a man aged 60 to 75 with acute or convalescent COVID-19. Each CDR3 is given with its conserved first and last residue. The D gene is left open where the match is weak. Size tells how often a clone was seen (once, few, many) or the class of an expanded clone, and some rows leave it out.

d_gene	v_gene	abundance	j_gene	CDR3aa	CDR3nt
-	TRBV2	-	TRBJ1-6	CASNSGSYNSPLHF	TGTGCCAGCAATTCGGGCTCCTATAATTCACCCCTCCACTTT
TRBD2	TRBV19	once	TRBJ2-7	CASSMGLAGEYEQYF	TGTGCCAGTAGTATGGGACTAGCGGGGGAATACGAGCAGTACTTC
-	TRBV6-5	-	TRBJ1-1	CASSYSSPWSGSEAFF	TGTGCCAGCAGTTACTCGTCTCCCTGGAGCGGCTCTGAAGCTTTCTTT
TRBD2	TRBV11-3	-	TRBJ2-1	CASSSLLAGFGSSYNEQFF	TGTGCCAGCAGCTCCCTACTAGCGGGCTTTGGGAGCTCCTACAATGAGCAGTTCTTC
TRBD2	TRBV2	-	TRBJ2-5	CASSPSGRVSSGETQYF	TGTGCCAGCAGCCCTAGCGGGAGAGTCTCATCGGGAGAGACCCAGTACTTC
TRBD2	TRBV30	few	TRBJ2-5	CAWSIAGGPGTQYF	TGTGCCTGGTCCATAGCGGGAGGGCCGGGGACCCAGTACTTC
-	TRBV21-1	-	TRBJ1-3	CASSEKGLSGNTIYF	TGTGCCAGCAGCGAGAAGGGGCTCTCTGGAAACACCATATATTTT
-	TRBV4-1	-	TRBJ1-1	CASSQVRVRLTEAFF	TGCGCCAGCAGCCAAGTCCGGGTCCGTCTCACTGAAGCTTTCTTT
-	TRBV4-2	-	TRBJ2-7	CASSQHPGGTGNVYEQYF	TGTGCCAGCAGCCAGCATCCCGGGGGGACAGGAAACGTTTACGAGCAGTACTTC
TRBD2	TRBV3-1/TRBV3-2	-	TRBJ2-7	CASSPRTSGRAEQYF	TGTGCCAGCAGCCCGCGGACTAGCGGGAGGGCCGAGCAGTACTTC
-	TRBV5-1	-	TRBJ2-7	CASSLGTVTYEQYF	TGCGCCAGCAGCTTGGGAACAGTAACCTACGAGCAGTACTTC
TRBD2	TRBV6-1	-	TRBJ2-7	CASSEILAGALYF	TGTGCCAGCAGTGAAATTCTAGCGGGAGCCTTATACTTC
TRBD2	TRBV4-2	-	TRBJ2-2	CASSRSTGLAGGLGTGELFF	TGTGCCAGCAGCCGCTCAACGGGACTAGCGGGAGGGTTAGGGACCGGGGAGCTGTTTTTT
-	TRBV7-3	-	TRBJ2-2	CASSFVGGPNTGELFF	TGTGCCAGCAGCTTTGTGGGCGGGCCGAACACCGGGGAGCTGTTTTTT
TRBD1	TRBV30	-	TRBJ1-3	CAWSKGGVAGNTIYF	TGTGCCTGGTCCAAAGGGGGCGTAGCGGGAAACACCATATATTTT
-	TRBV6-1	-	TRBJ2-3	CASSEYGVSATDTQYF	TGTGCCAGCAGTGAATATGGGGTTAGCGCCACAGATACGCAGTATTTT
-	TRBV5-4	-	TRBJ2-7	CASSPETGKTYEQYF	TGTGCCAGCAGCCCGGAAACAGGGAAAACCTACGAGCAGTACTTC
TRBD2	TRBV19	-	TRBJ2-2	CASSMHAGGRAGELFF	TGTGCCAGTAGTATGCACGCGGGAGGGAGGGCCGGGGAGCTGTTTTTT
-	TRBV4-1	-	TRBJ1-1	CASSQEHRQATEAFF	TGCGCCAGCAGCCAAGAGCACAGACAGGCCACTGAAGCTTTCTTT
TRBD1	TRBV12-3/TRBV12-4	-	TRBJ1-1	CASRAGQGSFF	TGTGCCAGCAGAGCGGGACAGGGGAGTTTCTTT
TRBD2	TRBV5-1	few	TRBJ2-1	CASSLPSGSNEQFF	TGCGCCAGCAGCTTGCCTAGCGGATCCAATGAGCAGTTCTTC
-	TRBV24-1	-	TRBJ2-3	CATSDPKGGRSTDTQYF	TGTGCCACCAGTGACCCTAAGGGGGGGAGAAGCACAGATACGCAGTATTTT
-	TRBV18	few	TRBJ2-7	CASSADTSYEQYF	TGTGCCAGCTCTGCGGACACTTCCTACGAGCAGTACTTC
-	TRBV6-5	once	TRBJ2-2	CASIPTAGYTGELFF	TGTGCCAGCATCCCCACCGCGGGTTACACCGGGGAGCTGTTTTTT
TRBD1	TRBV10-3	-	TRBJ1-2	CAIARDRGEGGYTF	TGTGCCATCGCCCGGGACAGGGGAGAAGGAGGATACACCTTC
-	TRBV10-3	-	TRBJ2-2	CAISESVQGNTGELFF	TGTGCCATCAGTGAGTCGGTACAGGGGAACACCGGGGAGCTGTTTTTT
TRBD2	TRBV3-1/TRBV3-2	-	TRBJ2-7	CASSQRLAVSYEQYF	TGTGCCAGCAGCCAACGGCTAGCGGTCTCCTACGAGCAGTACTTC
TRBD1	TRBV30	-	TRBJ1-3	CAWSVQSRDRGISGNTIYF	TGTGCCTGGAGTGTACAGTCCCGGGACAGGGGCATCTCTGGAAACACCATATATTTT
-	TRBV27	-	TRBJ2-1	CASSWDSDSYNEQFF	TGTGCCAGCAGTTGGGATAGCGACTCCTACAATGAGCAGTTCTTC
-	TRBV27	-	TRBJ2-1	CASQGGLSEQFF	TGTGCCTCCCAGGGAGGTTTATCTGAGCAGTTCTTC
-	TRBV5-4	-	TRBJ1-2	CASSSREVSGYTF	TGTGCCAGCAGCTCCCGGGAGGTCTCTGGCTACACCTTC
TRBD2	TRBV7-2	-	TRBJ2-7	CASSLADYLAGIGSYEQYF	TGTGCCAGCAGCTTAGCCGACTATCTAGCGGGAATCGGGTCCTACGAGCAGTACTTC
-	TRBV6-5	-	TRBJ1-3	CASSYGFLGNTIYF	TGTGCCAGCAGTTACGGCTTCCTCGGAAACACCATATATTTT
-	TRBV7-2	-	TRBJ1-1	CASSFRSATEAFF	TGTGCCAGCAGCTTCAGAAGCGCCACTGAAGCTTTCTTT
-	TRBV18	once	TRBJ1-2	CASSPLPIGGRGYTF	TGTGCCAGCTCACCGTTACCGATTGGGGGCCGCGGCTACACCTTC
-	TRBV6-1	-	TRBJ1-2	CASSNGVGGNYGYTF	TGTGCCAGCAGTAACGGCGTGGGGGGAAACTATGGCTACACCTTC
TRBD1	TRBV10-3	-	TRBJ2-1	CAIRASGQGAWNEQFF	TGTGCCATCAGGGCCTCTGGACAGGGGGCGTGGAATGAGCAGTTCTTC
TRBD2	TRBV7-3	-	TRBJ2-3	CASSLGLAATDTQYF	TGTGCCAGCAGCTTAGGACTAGCGGCCACAGATACGCAGTATTTT
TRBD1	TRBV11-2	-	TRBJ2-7	CASSKDRTYEQYF	TGTGCCAGCAGCAAGGACAGGACCTACGAGCAGTACTTC
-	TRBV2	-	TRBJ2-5	CASSSYLGGTQYF	TGTGCCAGCAGTTCCTACTTGGGAGGGACCCAGTACTTC
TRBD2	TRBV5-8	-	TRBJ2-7	CASSPRLAGGYEQYF	TGTGCCAGCAGCCCTCGACTAGCGGGAGGGTACGAGCAGTACTTC
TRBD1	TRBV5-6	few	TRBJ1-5	CASSRQGRHQPQHF	TGTGCCAGCAGTCGACAGGGGCGACATCAGCCCCAGCATTTT
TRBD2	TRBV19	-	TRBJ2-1	CASRNSGSVNNEQFF	TGTGCCAGTAGGAATAGCGGGAGTGTCAACAATGAGCAGTTCTTC
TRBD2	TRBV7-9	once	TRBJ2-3	CASSSLSGRVTDTQYF	TGTGCCAGCAGCTCCCTAAGCGGGAGGGTCACAGATACGCAGTATTTT
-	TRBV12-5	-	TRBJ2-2	CASGFVEGAAPGELFF	TGTGCTAGTGGTTTCGTTGAAGGGGCTGCGCCCGGGGAGCTGTTTTTT
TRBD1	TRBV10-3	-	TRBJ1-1	CAIKHNGTVNTEAFF	TGTGCCATCAAACATAACGGGACAGTTAACACTGAAGCTTTCTTT
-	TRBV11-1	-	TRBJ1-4	CASSLSGTNEKLFF	TGTGCCAGCAGCTTATCAGGGACTAATGAAAAACTGTTTTTT
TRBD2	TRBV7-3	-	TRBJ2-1	CASSLEGPGTSGRANEQFF	TGTGCCAGCAGCTTAGAAGGACCCGGGACTAGCGGGAGGGCCAATGAGCAGTTCTTC
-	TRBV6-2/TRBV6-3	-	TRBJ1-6	CASSPLADSPLHF	TGTGCCAGCAGTCCCCTGGCGGATTCACCCCTCCACTTT
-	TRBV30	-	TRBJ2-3	CACSQSGDTQYF	TGTGCCTGCAGTCAGAGCGGAGATACGCAGTATTTT
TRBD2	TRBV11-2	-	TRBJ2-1	CASSLGVAGGEQFF	TGTGCCAGCAGCTTAGGAGTAGCGGGCGGGGAGCAGTTCTTC
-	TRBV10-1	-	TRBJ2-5	CASSDRQARGAQYF	TGCGCCAGCAGTGACCGACAGGCTCGAGGGGCCCAGTACTTC
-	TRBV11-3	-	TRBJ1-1	CASSLAENTEAFF	TGTGCCAGCAGCTTAGCAGAGAACACTGAAGCTTTCTTT